These 27 T cell receptor beta chains came from one sample sequenced in a study of T cells in localized non-small cell lung cancer. The assay was immunoSEQ multiplex PCR, and TCRdb's table has in-frame clones only and misses some. Here the sample spans approximately 140,000 clones, about 89% being singletons. The specimen was peripheral blood, collected before any cancer treatment. These receptors were taken from a female donor at least 60 years old with stage I lung adenocarcinoma.

The rearrangement joins TRBV15 to TRBJ2-3; D tentatively reads TRBD1 or TRBD2 (5 bases each). V lost 1 base and J lost 3, with 17 bases in between. The CDR3 spans 17 residues. Looked up from germline, CDR1 is LNHNV and CDR2 is YYDKDF (reference sequence). Here the CDR3 DNA reads TGTGCCACCAGCAGAGGGGACGGCCCAAAGGCGACAGATACGCAGTATTTT. Translating it yields CATSRGDGPKATDTQYF. The full variable domain, its missing parts supplied by reference TRBV15 and TRBJ2-3, is DAMVIQNPRYQVTQFGKPVTLSCSQTLNHNVMYWYQQKSSQAPKLLFHYYDKDFNNEADTPDNFQSRRPNTSFCFLDIRSPGLGDTAMYLCATSRGDGPKATDTQYFGPGTRLTVL.

J is TRBJ2-7 and V is TRBV7-5; TRBD2 reflects the table's D call only, with no check against the DNA. TRBV7-5 counts as a pseudogene. There are 13 residues in the CDR3. Written as DNA, the CDR3 is TGTGCCAGAAGCTTAGGGCTAGCGGAGGAGCAGTACTTC. As protein: CARSLGLAEEQYF.

The chain links TRBV29-1 to TRBJ2-2; D is perhaps TRBD2 (5 bases). This CDR3 has 13 residues. From germline, CDR1 is SQVTM and CDR2 ANQGSEA. V was shortened by 3 bases and J by 6 bases, with 11 bases between the two germline ends. The CDR3 DNA is TGCAGCGTTGATTTGGACGGGGCCGGGGAGCTGTTTTTT. Translating gives CSVDLDGAGELFF.

The V and J genes are TRBV15 and TRBJ2-1; 12 bases fit TRBD2. V lost 2 bases and J lost 1; bases outside the gene matches: 3. Germline V gene data show CDR1 as LNHNV and CDR2 as YYDKDF (reference sequence). The CDR3 has 17 residues. The CDR3 sequence: CATSRLGTSGSYNEQFF. For the CDR3, the DNA is TGTGCCACCAGCAGACTAGGGACTAGCGGGTCCTACAATGAGCAGTTCTTC.

The CDR3 DNA reads as TGTGCCAGCAGGACAGGGGCCCCTATGGGGGCTGAAGCTTTCTTT. This translates into CASRTGAPMGAEAFF. The chain has TRBV2 and TRBJ1-1; 8 nucleotides align to TRBD1. The CDR3 sequence is 15 residues long. Germline trimming cut 6 bases from V and 6 bases from J; bases unmatched to any gene: 12. CDR1 is SNHLY and CDR2 is FYNNEI in the germline V gene.

This rearrangement joins TRBV29-1 to TRBJ1-1; the D gene is possibly TRBD1 (6 bases). Trimming took 0 bases from V and 5 from J, leaving 7 bases between them. The CDR3 totals 12 residues. CDR1 SQVTM and CDR2 ANQGSEA come from the germline V gene. The CDR3 loop is CSVEEGATEAFF. DNA for the CDR3: TGCAGCGTTGAAGAGGGGGCGACTGAAGCTTTCTTT.

In the case of this clone: This sample includes further DNA sequences coding for the same CDR3. V and J are TRBV28 and TRBJ1-1; 7 positions agree with TRBD1. This CDR3 contains 18 residues. The junction had 16 bases not matched to a gene; V was cut back by 6 bases and J by 0 bases. CDR1 and CDR2 from the germline V gene are MDHEN and SYDVKM. The CDR3 sequence: CASSPSHHRGPMNTEAFF. The CDR3 DNA reads as TGTGCCAGCAGCCCTTCCCACCACAGGGGCCCAATGAACACTGAAGCTTTCTTT.

This chain links TRBV7-2 with TRBJ2-7; a weak D match, TRBD1 (6 bases). Germline lookup yields CDR1 SGHTA and CDR2 FQGNSA. The CDR3 is 14 residues long. V gave up 3 bases and J gave up 3 bases, with 12 bases separating them. The CDR3 nucleotides are TGTGCCAGCAGCTTCGCCGGACAGCACTACGAGCAGTACTTC. Translated: CASSFAGQHYEQYF.

This chain uses TRBV7-9 with TRBJ2-2, with 11 bases aligning to TRBD1. CDR3 length: 14 amino acids. CDR1 and CDR2 from the germline V gene are SEHNR and FQNEAQ (reference sequence). The V segment lost 6 bases and the J segment 4 bases; nucleotides outside the gene matches: 1. CDR3 sequence: CASRGQGGTGELFF. The CDR3 DNA follows: TGTGCCAGCAGGGGACAGGGGGGCACCGGGGAGCTGTTTTTT.

The chain recombines TRBV4-2 with TRBJ2-7; tentatively, D is TRBD1 (6 bases). CDR1 and CDR2 (germline): LGHNA, YNFKEQ. CDR3 length equals 15 residues. Trimming cost V 1 base and J 4 bases, with 14 bases left between them. The CDR3 sequence is CASSQAGAGGYEQYF. In DNA form, the CDR3 reads TGTGCCAGCAGCCAAGCAGGGGCGGGTGGGTACGAGCAGTACTTC.

The J gene is TRBJ2-1, the V gene TRBV6-4, with 7 bases lining up with TRBD2. There are 14 residues in the CDR3. Germline CDR1 MRHNA, CDR2 SNTAGT. With V trimmed by 3 bases and J by 8 bases, 7 bases remained unmatched. As DNA, the CDR3 is TGTGCCAGCAGTGAAAAGGCGGGAGTGGATGAGCAGTTCTTC. It specifies CASSEKAGVDEQFF.

The V gene is TRBV6-6, the J gene TRBJ1-1, with no clear D. Germline CDR1 is MNHNY and CDR2 is SVGAGI (reference sequence). Trimming left V 2 bases short and J 1 base short, with 14 bases between. There are 16 residues in the CDR3. The CDR3, as DNA: TGTGCCAGCAGTTACCCCATGGGGAGGGAGAACACTGAAGCTTTCTTT. It specifies CASSYPMGRENTEAFF.

The chain recombines TRBV10-2 with TRBJ2-7; D is uncertain. Germline assignment: CDR1 WSHSY and CDR2 SAAADI. V was pared by 10 bases and J by 2 bases, with 6 bases between. The CDR3 totals 10 residues. DNA for the CDR3: TGCGCCAACTCACCCTACGAGCAGTACTTC. Translation: CANSPYEQYF.

The chain couples TRBV5-1 to TRBJ2-5, with no clear D. V was shortened by 2 bases and J by 2 bases, with 7 bases between the two germline ends. This CDR3 comprises 13 residues. CDR1 and CDR2 (germline): SGHRS, YFSETQ. The CDR3 sequence is CASSLHGQETQYF. In DNA, the CDR3 is TGCGCCAGCAGCTTACACGGACAAGAGACCCAGTACTTC.

The chain carries TRBV5-1 and TRBJ2-7, with TRBD1 matching 12 bases. The junction had 5 bases not matched to a gene; V was cut back by 0 bases and J by 7 bases. Germline V gene sequence: CDR1 SGHRS, CDR2 YFSETQ. The CDR3 sequence is 15 residues long. CDR3 amino acids: CASSLEGQGAAEQYF. The DNA of the CDR3 is TGCGCCAGCAGCTTGGAGGGACAGGGGGCGGCGGAGCAGTACTTC.

The V and J genes are TRBV27 and TRBJ2-7; D unclear. The CDR3 length is 16 residues. The ends were cut back, 0 bases at V and 0 bases at J, with 12 bases in the middle. CDR1 and CDR2 from the germline V gene are MNHEY and SMNVEV (reference sequence). CDR3 region: CASSLSMADRSYEQYF. For the CDR3, the DNA is TGTGCCAGCAGTTTATCGATGGCAGATCGCTCCTACGAGCAGTACTTC.

This chain joins TRBV2 and TRBJ1-1; a weak D match, TRBD1 (5 bases). The ends were cut back, 1 base at V and 1 base at J, with 13 bases in the middle. The CDR3 consists of 16 residues. The germline gives CDR1 SNHLY, CDR2 FYNNEI. CDR3 in DNA: TGTGCCAGCAGTGAAGGTATTCAGGGTCCGAACACTGAAGCTTTCTTT. This gives the protein CASSEGIQGPNTEAFF.

J is TRBJ2-1 and V is TRBV30, with no clear D. This CDR3 is 15 amino acids long. CDR1 GTSNPN and CDR2 SVGIG come from the germline V gene (reference sequence). The ends were cut back, 2 bases at V and 6 bases at J, with 17 bases in the middle. CDR3 amino acids: CAWSTLVGSGNEQFF. The CDR3 nucleotides are TGTGCCTGGAGTACATTAGTAGGTTCAGGCAATGAGCAGTTCTTC.

The chain couples TRBV5-6 to TRBJ1-1, with D unclear. The CDR3 is 14 residues long. CDR1 is SGHDT and CDR2 is YYEEEE in the germline V gene. V shed 3 bases and J shed 0 bases, with 9 bases lying between them. The CDR3 spells CASSSWRVNTEAFF. The CDR3 nucleotides read TGTGCCAGCAGCTCATGGAGGGTGAACACTGAAGCTTTCTTT.

This rearrangement joins TRBV7-8 to TRBJ2-2, with 12 nucleotides matching TRBD1. From germline, CDR1 is SGHVS and CDR2 FQNEAQ. V dropped 1 base and J dropped 0; count of bases not matched to a gene: 9. The CDR3 covers 20 residues. CDR3 DNA: TGTGCCAGCAGCTTAGTTGGGACAGGGGGCCGATTCGCGAACACCGGGGAGCTGTTTTTT. Residues: CASSLVGTGGRFANTGELFF.

The rearrangement uses TRBV19 and TRBJ2-2; 7 bases are a match to TRBD2. Germline lookup yields CDR1 LNHDA and CDR2 SQIVND (reference sequence). With V trimmed by 7 bases and J by 0 bases, 8 bases remained unmatched. The CDR3 loop spans 16 amino acids. The CDR3 DNA follows: TGTGCCAGTATTCCGTCGCTAGCGGCGAACACCGGGGAGCTGTTTTTT. It codes for CASIPSLAANTGELFF.

This rearrangement joins TRBV6-5 to TRBJ1-2; D is possibly TRBD1 (5 bases). The CDR3 runs to 14 residues. V dropped 2 bases and J dropped 5 bases, with 12 bases sitting between them. Germline lookup yields CDR1 MNHEY and CDR2 SVGAGI. CDR3 sequence reads: CASSYNRDGYGYTF. The CDR3 DNA reads TGTGCCAGCAGTTACAATCGGGACGGATATGGCTACACCTTC.

This clone was recorded once. This chain connects TRBV19 to TRBJ2-1; tentatively, D is TRBD2 (6 bases). Deletions cut 0 bases from V and 8 bases from J, with 17 bases between. Germline V gene data show CDR1 as LNHDA and CDR2 as SQIVND (reference sequence). The CDR3 extends over 16 amino acids. The CDR3 nucleotides are TGTGCCAGTAGTATAGATCGGGAGCGGTTGGCCTATGAGCAGTTCTTC. It specifies CASSIDRERLAYEQFF.

The rearrangement uses TRBV7-9 and TRBJ2-5, with a tentative D call TRBD1 (5 bases). The CDR3 sequence is 13 residues long. V lost 5 bases and J 4 bases, leaving 11 bases between the germline ends. Germline CDR1 reads SEHNR; CDR2 reads FQNEAQ (reference sequence). The CDR3 loop reads CASSGQGRETQYF. In nucleotides, the CDR3 is TGTGCCAGCAGCGGTCAGGGTAGAGAGACCCAGTACTTC.

The chain recombines TRBV6-6 with TRBJ2-1; D remains unclear. Germline V gives CDR1 MNHNY, CDR2 SVGAGI (reference sequence). This CDR3 has 14 residues. Between the trimmed V and J ends, which lost 10 bases and 0 bases, there was a span of 13 bases. CDR3 sequence: CATGVASSYNEQFF. The DNA for the CDR3 is TGTGCCACCGGCGTGGCGAGCTCCTACAATGAGCAGTTCTTC.

The V gene is TRBV14, the J gene TRBJ2-7; no definite D call. Per germline, CDR1 SGHDN and CDR2 FVKESK. Trimming removed 4 bases at V and 3 bases at J, with 16 bases between. This CDR3 has 15 amino acids. The CDR3 DNA follows: TGTGCCAGCAGCCCCCCCGGGCGAACACTCTACGAGCAGTACTTC. This translates into CASSPPGRTLYEQYF.

This clone was picked up a small number of times. V gene TRBV15 combines with J gene TRBJ1-3; D not resolved. The germline CDR1 and CDR2 sequences are LNHNV and YYDKDF (reference sequence). This CDR3 contains 12 residues. V was trimmed by 5 bases and J by 9 bases, leaving 11 bases between them. This CDR3 is CATSRREGTIYF. DNA for the CDR3: TGTGCCACCAGCCGTAGGGAGGGCACCATATATTTT.